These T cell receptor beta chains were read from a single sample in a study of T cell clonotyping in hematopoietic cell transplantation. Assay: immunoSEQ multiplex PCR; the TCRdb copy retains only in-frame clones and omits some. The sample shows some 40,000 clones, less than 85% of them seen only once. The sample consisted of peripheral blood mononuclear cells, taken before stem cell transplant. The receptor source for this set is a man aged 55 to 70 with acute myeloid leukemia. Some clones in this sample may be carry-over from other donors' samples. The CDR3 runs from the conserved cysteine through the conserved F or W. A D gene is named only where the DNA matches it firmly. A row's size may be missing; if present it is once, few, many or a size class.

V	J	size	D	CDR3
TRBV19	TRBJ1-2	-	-	CASSMGRGYGYTF
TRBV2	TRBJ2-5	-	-	CASRNASRWGEETQYF
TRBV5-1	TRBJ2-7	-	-	CASSLEGVGEQYF
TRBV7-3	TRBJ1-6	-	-	CASRKDSIHSPLHF
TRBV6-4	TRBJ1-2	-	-	CAGPTGGNYGYTF
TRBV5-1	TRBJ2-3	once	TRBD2	CASRTGGADTQYF
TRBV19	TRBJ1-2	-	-	CASRTDTDSNYGYTF
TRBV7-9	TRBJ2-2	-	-	CASYFVNTGELFF
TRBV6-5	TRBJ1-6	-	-	CASSRTGYNSPLHF
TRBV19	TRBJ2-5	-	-	CASSMTGEGQETQYF
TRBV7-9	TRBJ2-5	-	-	CASSLAIVETQYF
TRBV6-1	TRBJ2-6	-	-	CASGEGRWTGANVLTF
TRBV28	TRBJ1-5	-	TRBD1	CASNPRPGGRNQPQHF
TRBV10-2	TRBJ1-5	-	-	CASSDRASNQPQHF
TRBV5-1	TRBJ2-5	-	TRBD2	CASSLLQGTSAPQETQYF
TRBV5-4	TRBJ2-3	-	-	CASGAQLDTQYF
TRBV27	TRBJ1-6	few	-	CASSLKPFSSPLHF
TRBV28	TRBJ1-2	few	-	CASSLHRAVNYGYTF
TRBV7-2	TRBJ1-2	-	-	CASSLGVSYTF
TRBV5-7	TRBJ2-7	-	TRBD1	CASSNGGQGGTYEQYF
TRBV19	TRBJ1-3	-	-	CASSQGNGNTIYF
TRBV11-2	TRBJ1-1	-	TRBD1	CVSSLRTGNTEAFF
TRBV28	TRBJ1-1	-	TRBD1	CASSSGTGAEAFF
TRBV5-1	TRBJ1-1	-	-	CASRPGYLDTEAFF
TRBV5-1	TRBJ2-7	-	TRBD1	CASSFGQANYEQYF
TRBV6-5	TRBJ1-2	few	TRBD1	CASSSRVAGTGDGYTF
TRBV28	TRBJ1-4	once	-	CASSGGYRTTNEKLFF
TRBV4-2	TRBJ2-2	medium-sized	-	CASSYTANTGELFF
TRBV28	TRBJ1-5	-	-	CASSFDLNQPQHF
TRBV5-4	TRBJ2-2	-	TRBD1	CASAPSGQVATGELFF
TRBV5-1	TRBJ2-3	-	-	CASSLRVDTQYF
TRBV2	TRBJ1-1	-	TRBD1	CASTPRQGNTEAFF
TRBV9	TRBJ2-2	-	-	CASSVDGQNTGELFF
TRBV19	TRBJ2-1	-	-	CASSITQGTYNEQFF
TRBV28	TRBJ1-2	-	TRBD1	CASRAPGQGDYGYTF
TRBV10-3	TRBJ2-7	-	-	CAISGPRQYF
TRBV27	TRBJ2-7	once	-	CASRKQGLLEQYF
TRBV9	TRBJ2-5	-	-	CASSVDTQETQYF
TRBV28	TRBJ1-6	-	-	CASTFRVRDDSPLHF
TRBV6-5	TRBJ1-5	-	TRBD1	CASSYLGQRNQPQHF
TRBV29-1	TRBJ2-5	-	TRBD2	CSVGTSQETQYF
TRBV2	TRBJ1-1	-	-	CASRKSLRTDTEAFF
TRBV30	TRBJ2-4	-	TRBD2	CACTASGGFKNIQYF
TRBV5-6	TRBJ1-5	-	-	CASSLARGNQPQHF
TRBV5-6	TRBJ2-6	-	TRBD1	CASSSTGGRNPSGANVLTF
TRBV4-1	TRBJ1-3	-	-	CASSQDNWVLTEPSGNTIYF
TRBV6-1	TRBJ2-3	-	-	CASTEVRAGTDTQYF
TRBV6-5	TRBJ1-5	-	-	CASSPGWDGNQPQHF
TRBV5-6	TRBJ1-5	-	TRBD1	CASSTGAYSNQPQHF
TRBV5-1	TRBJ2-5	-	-	CASSPGAPETQYF
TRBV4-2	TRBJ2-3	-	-	CASSHQDGRTDTQYF
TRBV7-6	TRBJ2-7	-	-	CASSYPRQGRTAGEQYF
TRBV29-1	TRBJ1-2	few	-	CSAAAGDNGYTF